This T cell receptor (beta chain) was obtained from a study of shared clonotypes between healthy human individuals. V dropped 4 bases and J dropped 4; count of bases not matched to a gene: 14. The CDR3 extends over 18 amino acids. The germline gives CDR1 SGHNT, CDR2 YYREEE (reference sequence). This table comes from immunoSEQ multiplex PCR, and its TCRdb copy is limited to in-frame clones, with some not included. Of some 1.5 million clones in the sample, roughly 96% were seen once. The TCR was taken from a young man in good health. This chain joins TRBV5-4 and TRBJ2-5, with 12 bases aligning to TRBD2. Sequencing was carried out using naive CD4+ T cells sorted from blood. Subset indicated: CD45RA+ positively selected. The DNA of the CDR3 is TGTGCCAGCAGCCTGAGTCCCGGACTAGCGGGAACGGGAGAGACCCAGTACTTC. It codes for CASSLSPGLAGTGETQYF.